Listed below are T cell receptor beta chains from one sample, sequenced in a study of STAT5B mutations in CD4+ large granular lymphocyte leukemia. Generated by immunoSEQ multiplex PCR, the TCRdb table keeps only in-frame clones and is missing some. This sample carries tens of thousands of clones, roughly two thirds of them seen once, and the ten largest clones take more than 1.5%. Input material: CD4+ T cells from blood buffy coats. The receptors originated from a human donor in good health. Each CDR3 is given with its conserved first and last residue. The D gene is left open where the match is weak. Some rows have no size entry. The others give once, few or many, or a class for an expanded clone.

v_gene	j_gene	abundance	d_gene	CDR3nt	CDR3aa
TRBV9	TRBJ2-3	NA	TRBD2	TGTGCCAGCAGCCCCCGGAGGGCGGGGGGGCCGTGGGATACGCAGTATTTT	CASSPRRAGGPWDTQYF
TRBV7-9	TRBJ1-6	NA	NA	TGTGCCAGCAGCTTAGCCTCACCCCTCCACTTT	CASSLASPLHF
TRBV5-1	TRBJ1-1	NA	NA	TGCGCCAGCAGCCTGTCGACTAACACTGAAGCTTTCTTT	CASSLSTNTEAFF
TRBV10-3	TRBJ1-6	NA	NA	TGTGCCATCAGTGGCCAGGGGTATAATTCACCCCTCCACTTT	CAISGQGYNSPLHF
TRBV28	TRBJ1-2	NA	NA	TGTGCCATCACAACCTTGGGTGGCTACACCTTC	CAITTLGGYTF
TRBV19	TRBJ1-1	few	TRBD1	TGTGCCAGTAGGGGACAGGGGGTCACTGAAGCTTTCTTT	CASRGQGVTEAFF
TRBV18	TRBJ2-2	NA	TRBD2	TGTGCCAGCTCACCTCTAGCGGGTGACACCGGGGAGCTGTTTTTT	CASSPLAGDTGELFF
TRBV20-1	TRBJ2-1	NA	NA	TGCAGTGCGGAACAGGGTACTGAGCAGTTCTTC	CSAEQGTEQFF
TRBV6-6	TRBJ2-7	NA	TRBD2	TGTGCCAGCAAAGCGGGGGGCCTCGACGAGCAGTACTTC	CASKAGGLDEQYF
TRBV7-2	TRBJ1-1	NA	NA	TGTGCCAGCAGCTTATCTTCCCCTGAAGCTTTCTTT	CASSLSSPEAFF
TRBV5-4	TRBJ2-5	NA	TRBD2	TGTGCCAGCAGCTTGACTAGCGGGACGCAAGAGACCCAGTACTTC	CASSLTSGTQETQYF
TRBV6-5	TRBJ1-2	few	NA	TGTGCCAGCAGTCAGGGACAAGGAGATGGCTACACCTTC	CASSQGQGDGYTF
TRBV18	TRBJ1-1	few	NA	TGTGCCAGCTCACCGGTGTCTGGCCTCGTAGCTTCCGAAGCTTTCTTT	CASSPVSGLVASEAFF
TRBV15	TRBJ2-7	NA	TRBD1	TGTGCCACCAGCAGAGATAGGGCCAGGGGGCACGAGCAGTACTTC	CATSRDRARGHEQYF
TRBV18	TRBJ2-1	NA	TRBD2	TGTGCCAGCTCACCAGGCGGGGGGGACAATGAGCAGTTCTTC	CASSPGGGDNEQFF
TRBV5-1	TRBJ2-7	NA	NA	TGCGCCAGCAGCTTGGCGGGGACCCCCTCCTACGAGCAGTACTTC	CASSLAGTPSYEQYF
TRBV5-4	TRBJ2-3	NA	TRBD2	TGTGCCAGCAGCTTGGGGACTAGCGGGGGCTCCAGCACAGATACGCAGTATTTT	CASSLGTSGGSSTDTQYF
TRBV7-9	TRBJ1-1	few	NA	TGTGCCAGCAGCTGGGACACCGAAGCTTTCTTT	CASSWDTEAFF
TRBV7-6	TRBJ2-2	NA	NA	TGTGCCATCGGGACGGGTCAACGGGAGCTGTTTTTT	CAIGTGQRELFF
TRBV5-1	TRBJ2-4	NA	NA	TGCGCCAGCAGCCCGGACGGCCAAAACATTCAGTACTTC	CASSPDGQNIQYF
TRBV6-7	TRBJ1-4	NA	NA	TGTGCCAGCAGTTACTCAGGCTCGGGTTCACATAATGAAAAACTGTTTTTT	CASSYSGSGSHNEKLFF
TRBV6-1	TRBJ1-2	NA	NA	TGTGCCAGCAGTACCCCTCCGACAGGAGGCTACACCTTC	CASSTPPTGGYTF
TRBV4-1	TRBJ2-6	NA	NA	TGCGCCAGCAGCCAAGATCCTCAGGCTTCTGGGGCCAACGTCCTGACTTTC	CASSQDPQASGANVLTF
TRBV4-1	TRBJ2-5	NA	TRBD2	TGCGCCAGCAGCCAAGAGGCGGGGACTAAACAGTACTTC	CASSQEAGTKQYF
TRBV10-3	TRBJ1-1	NA	NA	TGTGCCATCCGGGGCACGACCACTGAAGCTTTCTTT	CAIRGTTTEAFF